This note documents a single TCR beta chain sequence. This sample stems from a study of blood T cell repertoires in COVID-19. Looking at the study overall: The samples span acute and convalescent COVID-19 from the United States, Italy and Spain. Sources were T cells, B-cell-depleted T cells, or PBMCs; the material itself was cDNA or gDNA.

Source study methods: Nucleated cell number was recorded as an estimate derived from reference gene primer amplification. Sequencing was performed with immunoSEQ multiplex PCR; in TCRdb, only in-frame clones are kept and a portion is missing. V, J and clone size reflect that table, while D and trimming were determined from the DNA. This sample has approximately 91,000 clones, with around 80% found just once. Germline V gives CDR1 MNHNS, CDR2 SASEGT. The CDR3 runs to 13 residues. The V and J ends lost 2 bases and 4 bases respectively, with 6 bases between them. This clonotype originated in a man aged 65 to 85 with acute or convalescent COVID-19. The rearrangement links TRBV6-1 to TRBJ1-5, with D uncertain. Sequencing input: peripheral blood. The CDR3 protein is CASSERLNQPQHF. DNA of the CDR3: TGTGCCAGCAGTGAACGACTGAATCAGCCCCAGCATTTT.